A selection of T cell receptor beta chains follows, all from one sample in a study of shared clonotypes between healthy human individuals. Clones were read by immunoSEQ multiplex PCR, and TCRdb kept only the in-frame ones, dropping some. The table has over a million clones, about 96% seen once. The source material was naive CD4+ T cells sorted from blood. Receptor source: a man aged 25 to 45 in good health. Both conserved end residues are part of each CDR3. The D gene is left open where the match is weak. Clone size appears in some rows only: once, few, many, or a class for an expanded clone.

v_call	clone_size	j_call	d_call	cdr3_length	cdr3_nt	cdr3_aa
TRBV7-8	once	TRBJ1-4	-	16	TGTGCCAGCAGCTTAGCGCTGTGGTCCGTCAATGAAAAACTGTTTTTT	CASSLALWSVNEKLFF
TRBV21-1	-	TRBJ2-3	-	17	TGTGCCAGCAGGAGGGGAGGGGCACCCGGACCCACAGATACGCAGTATTTT	CASRRGGAPGPTDTQYF
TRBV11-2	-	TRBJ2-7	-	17	TGTGCCAGCAGGTCAGTCCGGAGTAGCGGCATTTTATACGAGCAGTACTTC	CASRSVRSSGILYEQYF
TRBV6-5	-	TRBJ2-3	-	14	TGTGCCAGCAGTTACAACGTGGCCACAGATACGCAGTATTTT	CASSYNVATDTQYF
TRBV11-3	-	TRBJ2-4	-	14	TGTGCCAGCAGCCAGGGACCCGTGGGAAACATTCAGTACTTC	CASSQGPVGNIQYF
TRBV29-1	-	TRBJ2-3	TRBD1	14	TGCAGCTTACTTTTTCAGGGGGACACAGATACGCAGTATTTT	CSLLFQGDTDTQYF
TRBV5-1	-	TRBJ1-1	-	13	TGCGCCAGCGGAGGCGTTGGGAACACTGAAGCTTTCTTT	CASGGVGNTEAFF
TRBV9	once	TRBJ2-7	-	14	TGTGCCAGCAGCTCCCAGGCCTTAGGGTACGAGCAGTACTTC	CASSSQALGYEQYF
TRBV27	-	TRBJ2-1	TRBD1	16	TGTGCCAGCAGGATCGACAGGGTTAGCTCCTACAATGAGCAGTTCTTC	CASRIDRVSSYNEQFF
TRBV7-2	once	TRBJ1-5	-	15	TGTGCCAGCAGCTTGGACGGGCCGAACAATCAGCCCCAGCATTTT	CASSLDGPNNQPQHF
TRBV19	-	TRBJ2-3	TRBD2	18	TGTGCCAGTAGTATCGGACTAGCGGGCGACACTAGCACAGATACGCAGTATTTT	CASSIGLAGDTSTDTQYF
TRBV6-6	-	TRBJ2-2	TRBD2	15	TGTGCCACCACGGGACTAGCGGGGGGCACCGGGGAGCTGTTTTTT	CATTGLAGGTGELFF
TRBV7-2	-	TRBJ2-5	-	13	TGTGCCAGCAGCTTAGGAGTACGGGAGACCCAGTACTTC	CASSLGVRETQYF
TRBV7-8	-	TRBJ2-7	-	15	TGTGCCAGCAGCTTACAATGGGGGAGCGAGTACGAGCAGTACTTC	CASSLQWGSEYEQYF
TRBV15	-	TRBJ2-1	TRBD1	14	TGTGCCACCAGCAGAGATAGGGACAGTAATGAGCAGTTCTTC	CATSRDRDSNEQFF
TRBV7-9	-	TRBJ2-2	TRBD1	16	TGTGCCAGCAGCTTCTGGGGACAGGAGAACACCGGGGAGCTGTTTTTT	CASSFWGQENTGELFF
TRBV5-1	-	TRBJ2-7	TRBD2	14	TGCGCCAGCAGCTTTGGCGGGAGGCCTAACGAGCAGTACTTC	CASSFGGRPNEQYF
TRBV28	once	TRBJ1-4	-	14	TGTGCCAGCAGTTTCGGGACCTCGGTCGGAAAACTGTTTTTT	CASSFGTSVGKLFF